This T cell receptor (beta chain) came from a study of CD8+ T cells in alopecia areata. Overall study context: Twice daily, treated patients received 5 to 10 mg of oral tofacitinib.

Points from the study as a whole: Mice showed clearer TCR sharing than patients did, a gap that was possibly HLA-related. Elevated clonality characterized lesional scalp relative to normal scalp, particularly in alopecia totalis/universalis.

Extraction and reverse transcription of RNA yielded cDNA as the sequencing template. The assay was immunoSEQ multiplex PCR, and TCRdb's table has in-frame clones only and misses some. The sample shows around 100,000 clones, approximately 84% of them seen only once. This sample's treatment: oral pan-JAK inhibitor, 5-10 mg twice daily. Peripheral blood samples and lesional scalp punch biopsies were obtained from alopecia areata patients. The ends were cut back, 6 bases at V and 4 bases at J, with 7 bases in the middle. The germline V gene encodes CDR1 SGHNT and CDR2 YENEEA. The CDR3 extends over 12 amino acids. Points on this clone: As yet, its antigen is unknown.

This clonotype was sampled from a human donor with alopecia areata. The source was CD8+ T cells sorted from blood, collected around week 31, from a patient treated with tofacitinib. The chain recombines TRBV11-3 with TRBJ2-1; D not certain. The CDR3 here is CASSYGYNEQFF. CDR3 DNA: TGTGCCAGCAGTTACGGATACAATGAGCAGTTCTTC.